The T cell receptor (beta chain) described here comes from a study of cytomegalovirus exposure and HLA in healthy donors. Using immunoSEQ multiplex PCR, the repertoire was profiled, and TCRdb retains in-frame clones only, with some absent. This table holds fewer than 120,000 clones, 85% to 90% found once. Per the germline V gene, CDR1 is LNHDA and CDR2 is SQIVND (reference sequence). The CDR3 is 14 amino acids. The V end lost 4 bases, the J end lost 2 bases, and 10 bases lay between the germline ends. The TCR was taken from a woman under 40 in good health and CMV-seropositive. Material: PBMCs. The J gene is TRBJ2-3, the V gene TRBV19, with D possibly being TRBD1 (6 bases). The CDR3 nucleotides read TGTGCCAGTAGTAGACGACAGGCCACAGATACGCAGTATTTT. Protein: CASSRRQATDTQYF.